The source of this T cell receptor beta chain is a study of blood T cell repertoires in COVID-19. Overall study context: PBMCs, B-cell-depleted T cells, or T cells were the source of the cDNA or gDNA that made up the material.

Repertoires were generated with immunoSEQ multiplex PCR, while TCRdb's copy carries only in-frame clones and drops some. Among over 200,000 clones listed, around 80% were seen once. Adults between about 18 and 89 years of age took part from fewer than 30 US areas. Cohort placement rested on clinical history that participants reported themselves. This CDR3 is 17 amino acids long. The J segment lost 4 bases and the V segment lost 0 bases, leaving 6 bases of the junction unmatched. Germline loops: CDR1 SGHTA, CDR2 FQGTGA. Sample: PBMCs or T cells enriched from blood (not recorded which). This clonotype originated in a man between 60 and 70 years old who had recovered from COVID-19. This sequence joins TRBV7-3 and TRBJ2-6; 7 positions agree with TRBD1. CDR3 nucleotides: TGTGCCAGCAGCTTAACAGGGGGCAACATGGGGGCCAACGTCCTGACTTTC. As protein: CASSLTGGNMGANVLTF.